This T cell receptor beta chain originates from a study of T-cell memory formation after mild COVID-19. For the study at large: Across donors, TCR clusters were largely donor specific.

Barcoded TCR alpha and TCR beta cDNA libraries with UMIs came from 5'RACE using constant-segment primers. TCRdb re-called the 5' RACE reads through MiXCR, storing one row per CDR3 protein. The profile shows more than 300,000 distinct CDR3 sequences, more than 20% of them singletons. V gave up 3 bases and J gave up 4 bases; unmatched junction bases: 6. CDR1 KGHDR and CDR2 SFDVKD come from the germline V gene. The CDR3 is 15 residues long. This receptor was identified in a man aged 18 to 29 who had mild COVID-19 (a few samples of this study predate the infection). Cell type and time point are not known. The chain links TRBV24-1 to TRBJ2-3; 7 nucleotides line up with TRBD1. Source material: PBMCs or a T cell subset sorted from them (not recorded which). The CDR3 sequence: CATSDVDRDSDTQYF. CDR3 sequence (DNA): TGTGCCACCAGTGATGTTGACAGGGATTCAGATACGCAGTATTTT.